The rows below give T cell receptor beta chains drawn from one sample of a study of blood T cell repertoires in COVID-19. Profiling relied on immunoSEQ multiplex PCR, and the TCRdb table lists in-frame clones only, not all of them. The table includes about 98,000 clones, 81% detected once. Material: peripheral blood. Receptors originate from a man aged 55 to 70 with acute or convalescent COVID-19. Both conserved end residues are part of each CDR3. D genes are given only for firm matches. Clone size is shown for a subset of rows, as once, few, many or a class of expanded clone.

>TRBJ2-7|.|15|.|TRBV11-3
CASSLARDNSYEQYF
TGTGCCAGCAGCTTGGCCCGGGACAACTCCTACGAGCAGTACTTC
>TRBJ2-2|few|16|TRBD1|TRBV5-4
CASSLAQGANTGELFF
TGTGCCAGCAGCTTGGCCCAGGGGGCAAATACCGGGGAGCTGTTTTTT
>TRBJ1-1|.|13|.|TRBV5-1
CASSSLGSTEAFF
TGCGCCAGCAGCTCCCTTGGGAGCACTGAAGCTTTCTTT
>TRBJ1-1|few|14|.|TRBV5-4
CASSLTSENTEAFF
TGTGCCAGCAGCTTGACCAGTGAGAACACTGAAGCTTTCTTT
>TRBJ1-6|.|20|TRBD1|TRBV30
CAWAHVLFYRGGSYNSPLHF
TGTGCCTGGGCCCACGTCCTCTTTTACAGGGGCGGCTCCTATAATTCACCCCTCCACTTT
>TRBJ2-7|.|14|TRBD1|TRBV14
CASSPRQGRNEQYF
TGTGCCAGCAGCCCGCGACAGGGAAGGAACGAGCAGTACTTC
>TRBJ1-3|.|16|TRBD1|TRBV3-1/TRBV3-2
CASSQEGTGAGNTIYF
TGTGCCAGCAGCCAAGAGGGGACAGGTGCTGGAAACACCATATATTTT
>TRBJ2-1|.|15|.|TRBV30
CAWSVGLAPGDEQFF
TGTGCCTGGTCCGTCGGTCTAGCTCCGGGGGATGAGCAGTTCTTC
>TRBJ2-5|.|15|.|TRBV6-6
CASKRGGNGRETQYF
TGTGCCAGCAAGAGGGGCGGGAATGGACGAGAGACCCAGTACTTC
>TRBJ1-2|.|15|.|TRBV27
CASSLSGHPNYGYTF
TGTGCCAGCAGTTTATCGGGACACCCCAACTATGGCTACACCTTC
>TRBJ2-1|few|14|.|TRBV7-8
CASSPGVLGNEQFF
TGTGCCAGCAGCCCAGGGGTTTTGGGCAATGAGCAGTTCTTC
>TRBJ2-1|once|14|TRBD1|TRBV6-5
CASSIGQGAKHQFF
TGTGCCAGCAGTATTGGACAGGGGGCAAAACACCAGTTCTTC
>TRBJ2-7|.|18|TRBD1|TRBV19
CASSIAGEGAGDPYEQYF
TGTGCCAGTAGTATAGCCGGTGAGGGGGCAGGGGATCCCTACGAGCAGTACTTC
>TRBJ2-6|.|15|TRBD1|TRBV2
CASRLQGAGANVLTF
TGTGCCAGCAGGCTACAGGGGGCTGGGGCCAACGTCCTGACTTTC
>TRBJ2-3|.|14|TRBD2|TRBV29-1
CSVATSGSEDTQYF
TGCAGCGTCGCGACAAGCGGGAGTGAAGATACGCAGTATTTT
>TRBJ1-1|.|14|TRBD1|TRBV5-5
CASRPTTGVTEAFF
TGTGCCAGCAGACCTACGACAGGGGTGACTGAAGCTTTCTTT
>TRBJ1-4|.|15|TRBD1|TRBV5-4
CASSFRTGSNEKLFF
TGTGCCAGCAGCTTCCGGACAGGGAGTAATGAAAAACTGTTTTTT
>TRBJ2-1|.|17|TRBD2|TRBV6-2/TRBV6-3
CASSYLTSELSYNEQFF
TGTGCCAGCAGTTACTTGACTAGCGAACTTTCCTACAATGAGCAGTTCTTC
>TRBJ1-1|.|13|TRBD1|TRBV29-1
CSVGKDRGNEAFF
TGCAGCGTCGGGAAGGACAGGGGGAATGAAGCTTTCTTT
>TRBJ1-3|.|17|.|TRBV19
CASSMRAATISGNTIYF
TGTGCCAGTAGTATGAGGGCAGCGACAATCTCTGGAAACACCATATATTTT
>TRBJ2-3|once|14|.|TRBV5-8
CASSLAQSTDTQYF
TGTGCCAGCAGCTTGGCACAGTCCACAGATACGCAGTATTTT
>TRBJ2-1|.|20|TRBD2|TRBV7-2
CASSLAAPSLLADHYNEQFF
TGTGCCAGCAGCTTAGCGGCCCCCTCTCTTCTAGCGGATCACTACAATGAGCAGTTCTTC
>TRBJ2-5|once|15|.|TRBV5-1
CASSLGVGRKETQYF
TGCGCCAGCAGCTTGGGGGTGGGCAGAAAAGAGACCCAGTACTTC
>TRBJ2-7|.|16|.|TRBV21-1
CASAIHINRDGYEQYF
TGTGCCAGCGCCATCCACATAAACAGGGACGGCTACGAGCAGTACTTC
>TRBJ2-7|.|17|.|TRBV7-8
CASSLVAVIRGSYEQYF
TGTGCCAGCAGCTTAGTGGCAGTCATACGGGGCTCCTACGAGCAGTACTTC
>TRBJ2-1|.|14|TRBD2|TRBV5-1
CASSQTSGSSEQFF
TGCGCCAGCAGCCAGACTAGCGGGAGTAGTGAGCAGTTCTTC
>TRBJ2-5|.|16|TRBD2|TRBV5-1
CASSWVAGGDQETQYF
TGCGCCAGCAGCTGGGTAGCGGGAGGGGACCAAGAGACCCAGTACTTC
>TRBJ1-2|once|13|TRBD1|TRBV11-3
CASSRPTGNGYTF
TGTGCCAGCAGCCGTCCGACAGGGAATGGCTACACCTTC
>TRBJ1-2|.|13|.|TRBV7-8
CASSLRTNYGYTF
TGTGCCAGCAGCTTGCGGACTAACTATGGCTACACCTTC
>TRBJ1-5|few|15|TRBD1|TRBV18
CASSPPGQRNQPQHF
TGTGCCAGCTCACCACCGGGACAGCGCAATCAGCCCCAGCATTTT
>TRBJ2-5|.|15|TRBD1|TRBV18
CASSPPTGARETQYF
TGTGCCAGCTCACCACCTACAGGGGCTCGAGAGACCCAGTACTTC
>TRBJ2-3|once|14|.|TRBV29-1
CSVEGLGATDTQYF
TGCAGCGTTGAGGGCCTAGGGGCAACAGATACGCAGTATTTT
>TRBJ1-1|.|13|.|TRBV11-3
CASSPTGNTEAFF
TGTGCCAGCAGCCCCACCGGGAACACTGAAGCTTTCTTT
>TRBJ2-5|once|15|.|TRBV18
CASSPRAGREETQYF
TGTGCCAGCTCACCACGGGCGGGCCGGGAGGAGACCCAGTACTTC
>TRBJ1-2|once|11|.|TRBV20-1
CSTSGQYGYTF
TGCAGTACCTCTGGACAGTATGGCTACACCTTC
>TRBJ1-5|.|12|.|TRBV6-1
CASINSNQPQHF
TGTGCCAGCATAAATAGCAATCAGCCCCAGCATTTT
>TRBJ2-5|.|13|TRBD2|TRBV7-2
CASSPGLLAGIHF
TGTGCCAGCAGCCCCGGGCTTCTAGCGGGGATTCACTTC
>TRBJ1-2|.|14|.|TRBV10-3
CATLGGGDLYGYTF
TGTGCCACCCTCGGTGGGGGGGACCTCTATGGCTACACCTTC
>TRBJ1-6|.|13|TRBD1|TRBV28
CAGSGTGVSPLHF
TGTGCCGGGTCCGGGACAGGGGTTTCACCCCTCCACTTT
>TRBJ2-2|once|16|.|TRBV4-2
CASQREGEGNTGELFF
TGTGCCAGCCAACGTGAGGGGGAAGGGAACACCGGGGAGCTGTTTTTT
>TRBJ2-3|once|17|TRBD2|TRBV19
CASSLPSAGVRTDTQYF
TGTGCCAGTAGTCTACCCTCGGCGGGAGTTCGGACAGATACGCAGTATTTT
>TRBJ1-6|.|13|.|TRBV2
CASMGAVGSPLHF
TGTGCCAGCATGGGGGCAGTCGGTTCACCCCTCCACTTT